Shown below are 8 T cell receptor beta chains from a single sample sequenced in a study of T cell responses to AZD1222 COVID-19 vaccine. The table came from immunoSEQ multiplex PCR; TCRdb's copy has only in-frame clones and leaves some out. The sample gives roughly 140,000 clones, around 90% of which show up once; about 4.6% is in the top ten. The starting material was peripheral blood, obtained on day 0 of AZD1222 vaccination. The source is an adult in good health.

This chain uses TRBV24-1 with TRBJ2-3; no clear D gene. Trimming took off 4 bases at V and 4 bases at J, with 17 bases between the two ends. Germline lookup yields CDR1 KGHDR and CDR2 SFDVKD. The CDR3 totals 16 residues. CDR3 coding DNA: TGTGCCACCAGTGAGACCCCGGGTTTCCTGTCAGATACGCAGTATTTT. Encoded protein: CATSETPGFLSDTQYF.

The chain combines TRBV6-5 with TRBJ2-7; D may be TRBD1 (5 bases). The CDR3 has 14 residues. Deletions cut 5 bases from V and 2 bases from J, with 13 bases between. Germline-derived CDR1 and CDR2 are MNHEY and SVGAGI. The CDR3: CASSRRSGPYEQYF. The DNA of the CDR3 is TGTGCCAGCAGTCGGAGATCAGGGCCCTACGAGCAGTACTTC.

CDR3 bases: TGTGCCAGCAGTACCGCGTTGGGAGCCGTTCAGCCCCAGCATTTT. Encoded protein: CASSTALGAVQPQHF. The chain employs TRBV6-2 or TRBV6-3 and TRBJ1-5; no reliable D call. Germline V lookup: CDR1 MNHEY, CDR2 SVGEGT. V lost 5 bases and J lost 6, with 17 bases in between. The CDR3 is made up of 15 amino acids.

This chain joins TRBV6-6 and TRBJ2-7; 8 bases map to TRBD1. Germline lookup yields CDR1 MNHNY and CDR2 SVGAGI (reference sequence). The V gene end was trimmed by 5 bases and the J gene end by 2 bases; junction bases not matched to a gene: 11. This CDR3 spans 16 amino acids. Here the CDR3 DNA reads TGTGCCAGCAGTAGGGGACAGGCAGGGGGAACCTACGAGCAGTACTTC. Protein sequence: CASSRGQAGGTYEQYF.

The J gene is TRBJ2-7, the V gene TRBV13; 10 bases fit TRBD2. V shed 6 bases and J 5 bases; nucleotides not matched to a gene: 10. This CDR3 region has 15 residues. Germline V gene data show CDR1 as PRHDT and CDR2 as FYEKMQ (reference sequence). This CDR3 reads CASSQLAGAVNEQYF. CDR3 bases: TGTGCCAGCAGTCAGCTAGCGGGAGCTGTGAACGAGCAGTACTTC.

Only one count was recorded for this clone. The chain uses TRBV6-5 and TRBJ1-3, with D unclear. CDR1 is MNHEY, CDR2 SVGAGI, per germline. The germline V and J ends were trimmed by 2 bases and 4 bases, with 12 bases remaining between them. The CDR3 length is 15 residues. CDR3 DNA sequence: TGTGCCAGCAGTTACCTCACCGAAGGAGGAAACACCATATATTTT. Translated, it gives CASSYLTEGGNTIYF.

The CDR3 DNA reads as TGTGCCAGCAGCCATACTAGCGGCTATGACGAGCAGTACTTC. It is translated as CASSHTSGYDEQYF. The chain employs TRBV3-1 (or the pseudogene TRBV3-2) and TRBJ2-7; TRBD2 aligns across 8 bases. This CDR3 contains 14 residues. Germline V gene sequence: CDR1 LGHDT, CDR2 YNNKEL (reference sequence). Unmatched junction bases numbered 6, after V lost 3 bases and J lost 5 bases.

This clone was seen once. The CDR3: CASSHGLAGGYNEQFF. CDR3 coding DNA: TGTGCCAGCAGCCACGGACTAGCGGGGGGCTACAATGAGCAGTTCTTC. This chain uses TRBV3-1 (or the pseudogene TRBV3-2) with TRBJ2-1, with 14 bases fitting TRBD2. The CDR3 is 16 amino acids. Unmatched junction bases numbered 1, after V lost 3 bases and J lost 3 bases. Germline CDR1 LGHDT, CDR2 YNNKEL (reference sequence).